This T cell receptor beta chain was recorded in a study of blood T cells in healthy people across ages. General study results and limits: Because donor CMV status was unknown, expanded clonotype changes were possibly confounded. Long-lived donors exceeded aged donors in naive CD4+ cells and diversity.

Alongside a J-beta primer mix, a sample-barcoded 5' primer served in a second PCR lasting roughly 6 to 12 cycles. Each TCR beta cDNA got a 12-nucleotide random molecular identifier. One entry per CDR3 protein, called by TCRdb with MiXCR from the 5' RACE reads. This table has 650,000 to 1,000,000 distinct CDR3 sequences, approximately 35% appearing once. Comments on this clonotype: Its target is unknown.

Samples had at least 6.5 million PBMCs isolated from them. The sequencing input was blood. The TCR was taken from a young man in good health.

CDR3 nucleotide sequence: TGCGCCAGCAGCGCCGGGACATCTAACTATGGCTACACCTTC. It yields the protein CASSAGTSNYGYTF. V gene TRBV5-1 combines with J gene TRBJ1-2; D is possibly TRBD1 (6 bases). Germline CDR1 reads SGHRS; CDR2 reads YFSETQ. Between the trimmed V and J ends, which lost 4 bases and 0 bases, there was a span of 10 bases. This CDR3 is 14 amino acids long.